The 24 T cell receptor beta chains below come from one sample, sequenced in a study of blood T cells in healthy people across ages. A J-beta primer mix and a sample-barcoded 5' primer were used in a second PCR of about 7 to 11 cycles. TCRdb passed the 5' RACE reads through MiXCR, listing each CDR3 protein once. The table has about 670,000 distinct CDR3 sequences, about 51% seen once. The sample taken for sequencing was blood. All receptors derive from a woman older than 75 in good health.

The chain is built from TRBV9 and TRBJ2-5, with D hard to call. The V gene's germline CDR1 is SGDLS and CDR2 YYNGEE. Trimming left V 0 bases short and J 11 bases short, with 11 bases between. This CDR3 comprises 12 residues. This CDR3 reads CASSVVGHEQYF. The CDR3, as DNA: TGTGCCAGCAGCGTAGTAGGGCATGAGCAGTACTTC.

Worth noting for this clonotype: A read error may produce the germline difference seen at one junction end. The rearrangement uses TRBV27 and TRBJ1-1; D might be TRBD1 (5 bases). Germline V gene lookup returns CDR1 MNHEY and CDR2 SMNVEV (reference sequence). This CDR3 is built from 14 residues. CDR3 loop: CAGSFYQGGTEAFF. Written as DNA, the CDR3 is TGTGCCGGCAGTTTCTACCAGGGAGGGACTGAAGCTTTCTTT.

Note on this clonotype: Relative to the germline gene, one junction end is altered; a read error may explain this. The chain is built from TRBV28 and TRBJ2-6, with D perhaps matching TRBD1 or TRBD2 (5 bases each). The CDR3 consists of 18 residues. Germline V gene sequence: CDR1 MDHEN, CDR2 SYDVKM. CDR3 nucleotide sequence: TGTGCCAGCAGATCCCCGACGGGACGGTACTCTGAGGCCAACGTCCTGACTTTC. Its protein product is CASRSPTGRYSEANVLTF.

This clonotype was found once. This rearrangement joins TRBV20-1 to TRBJ2-7, with TRBD2 identical over 11 bases. Trimming cost V 5 bases and J 0 bases; bases outside gene matches: 3. The CDR3 contains 14 residues. Germline CDR1 and CDR2: DFQATT and SNEGSKA (reference sequence). The CDR3 protein is CSAATSGISYEQYF. The CDR3, as DNA: TGCAGTGCTGCGACTAGCGGGATCTCCTACGAGCAGTACTTC.

This clonotype was seen at least ten times. Relative to the germline gene, one junction end is altered; a read error may explain this. The chain employs TRBV7-7 and TRBJ1-5; D remains unclear. From germline, CDR1 is SSHAT and CDR2 FNYEAQ (reference sequence). The CDR3 is made up of 16 amino acids. The CDR3 DNA reads as TGTGCTAGCAGCTTAGCGGCGGACTATAGCAATCAGCCCCAGCATTTT. Amino acid sequence: CASSLAADYSNQPQHF.

Turning to this clonotype: This may be a read error, as it is one base from a much larger clone. This chain connects TRBV20-1 to TRBJ2-1; 11 positions agree with TRBD2. CDR1 is DFQATT, CDR2 SNEGSKA, per germline (reference sequence). The junction had 6 bases not matched to a gene; V was cut back by 3 bases and J by 2 bases. The CDR3 spans 16 residues. Here the CDR3 DNA reads TGCAGTGCTAGGGGGGTACTAGCGGGAGCCTACAATGAGCAGTTCTTC. It is translated as CSARGVLAGAYNEQFF.

This clonotype was picked up one time. This could be a read error, since a much larger clone is one nucleotide away. This chain joins TRBV7-9 and TRBJ2-3; D is undetermined. The germline V and J ends were trimmed by 7 bases and 6 bases, with 23 bases remaining between them. This CDR3 region has 16 residues. Germline CDR1 and CDR2: SEHNR and FQNEAQ (reference sequence). CDR3 protein: CASTLRKASIADTQYF. CDR3 sequence (DNA): TGTGCCAGCACTCTCCGGAAGGCTAGTATTGCTGATACGCAGTATTTT.

V and J are TRBV12-3 or TRBV12-4 and TRBJ2-5; TRBD1 matches 9 bases. The CDR3 is 15 amino acids. J lost 9 bases, V lost 5 bases, and 13 bases had no gene match. The CDR3 coding sequence is TGTGCCAGCAGTCAGGGAGGGACAGGGAAAGCGGCCCAGTACTTC. Its protein is CASSQGGTGKAAQYF.

As regards this clonotype: Being one base from a much bigger clone, this may be a read error. V usage is TRBV2 and J usage is TRBJ2-1; D possibly corresponds to TRBD1 (6 bases). Germline V gene data show CDR1 as SNHLY and CDR2 as FYNNEI. CDR3 length: 12 residues. CDR3 bases: TGTACCAGCAGGGGCCAAGAGAATGAGCAGTTCTTC. It translates to CTSRGQENEQFF.

This chain connects TRBV7-9 to TRBJ2-7; perhaps TRBD1 as D (6 bases). The CDR3 extends over 15 amino acids. V gave up 10 bases and J gave up 4 bases, with 23 bases separating them. Per the germline V gene, CDR1 is SEHNR and CDR2 is FQNEAQ (reference sequence). The DNA for the CDR3 is TGTGCCACCACGGTCGGCAGGGGCGACCAATACGAGCAGTACTTC. Translation: CATTVGRGDQYEQYF. Full variable domain (remainder filled in from reference TRBV7-9 and TRBJ2-7): DTGVSQNPRHKITKRGQNVTFRCDPISEHNRLYWYRQTLGQGPEFLTYFQNEAQLEKSRLLSDRFSAERPKGSFSTLEIQRTEQGDSAMYLCATTVGRGDQYEQYFGPGTRLTVT.

This clonotype was seen a few times. The rearrangement uses TRBV7-3 and TRBJ2-1; the D gene is possibly TRBD1 (6 bases). The V end lost 4 bases, the J end lost 6 bases, and 10 bases lay between the germline ends. CDR3 size: 13 residues. Germline V lookup: CDR1 SGHTA, CDR2 FQGTGA. The CDR3 DNA sequence: TGTGCCAGCAGCTCCGGGACAACCAATGAGCAGTTCTTC. This sequence encodes CASSSGTTNEQFF.

This clonotype was recorded a few times. The chain has TRBV14 and TRBJ1-1; D is possibly TRBD1 (5 bases). The CDR3 is 16 amino acids. Trimming cost V 3 bases and J 6 bases, with 20 bases left between them. Germline assignment: CDR1 SGHDN and CDR2 FVKESK. The CDR3 region has the DNA TGTGCCAGCAGCCAGGGACCCGGTCGGCACTTTTCTGAAGCTTTCTTT. Residues: CASSQGPGRHFSEAFF.

This clonotype showed up many times. The genes are TRBV7-3 and TRBJ2-7; either TRBD1 or TRBD2 may supply D (6 bases each). The CDR3 spans 17 residues. V lost 2 bases and J lost 5, with 22 bases in between. CDR1 is SGHTA and CDR2 is FQGTGA in the germline V gene. CDR3 protein: CASSLSRSGADVHEQYF. As DNA, the CDR3 is TGTGCCAGCAGCTTATCTAGGTCGGGGGCCGACGTGCACGAGCAGTACTTC.

The chain is built from TRBV20-1 and TRBJ2-5; 11 nucleotides align to TRBD2. Germline CDR1 reads DFQATT; CDR2 reads SNEGSKA (reference sequence). The CDR3 covers 15 residues. V lost 6 bases to trimming and J lost 2 bases; unmatched junction nucleotides: 8. This CDR3 is CSATPGLAVQETQYF. The CDR3 DNA reads as TGCAGTGCGACACCGGGACTAGCGGTGCAAGAGACCCAGTACTTC.

This chain connects TRBV5-1 to TRBJ2-7, with TRBD2 matching over 7 bases. CDR1 is SGHRS and CDR2 is YFSETQ in the germline V gene. V shed 4 bases and J 0 bases; nucleotides not matched to a gene: 7. This CDR3 spans 15 amino acids. CDR3 sequence reads: CASSPLSGASYEQYF. CDR3 nucleotides: TGCGCCAGCAGCCCCCTCAGCGGGGCCTCCTACGAGCAGTACTTC.

The genes are TRBV3-1 and TRBJ1-2; perhaps TRBD1 as D (5 bases). Germline V CDR1 and CDR2: LGHDT, YNNKEL (reference sequence). The length of the CDR3 is 18 residues. The V and J ends lost 1 base and 0 bases respectively, with 18 bases between them. CDR3 region: CASSQVGGKTGPNYGYTF. The CDR3 nucleotides are TGTGCCAGCAGCCAAGTTGGGGGGAAAACCGGGCCTAACTATGGCTACACCTTC.

The chain is built from TRBV4-2 and TRBJ1-5; 9 bases are a match to TRBD1. CDR3 length: 17 residues. Germline V gene data show CDR1 as LGHNA and CDR2 as YNFKEQ. J gave up 2 bases and V 3 bases, and 8 bases lay outside the gene matches. The CDR3 DNA sequence: TGTGCCAGCAGCCAGGGACAGGGTGAAGGTGGCAATCAGCCCCAGCATTTT. Protein: CASSQGQGEGGNQPQHF.

This clonotype has ten or more counts. A junction boundary mismatches the germline segment, possibly from a read error. The V and J genes are TRBV7-2 and TRBJ1-2, with D possibly TRBD1 on 5 matching bases. Germline lookup yields CDR1 SGHTA and CDR2 FQGNSA. CDR3 length: 14 residues. The CDR3 region is CASSLAGGNYGYTF. The CDR3 bases are TGCGCCAGCAGCTTGGCCGGGGGGAACTATGGCTACACCTTC.

This chain joins TRBV5-1 and TRBJ2-7; 8 bases fit TRBD1. Gene TRBJ2-5 matches the end of the DNA better, so the J call may be wrong. The CDR3 has 15 residues. CDR1 SGHRS and CDR2 YFSETQ come from the germline V gene. The CDR3 protein is CASSLGQGLSETQYF. CDR3 nucleotide sequence: TGCGCCAGCAGCTTGGGACAGGGGCTCTCTGAGACCCAGTACTTC.

V and J are TRBV7-9 and TRBJ1-2; 7 nucleotides match TRBD1. CDR1 and CDR2 from the germline V gene are SEHNR and FQNEAQ (reference sequence). The CDR3 has 14 amino acids. V lost 2 bases and J lost 4; bases outside the gene matches: 4. This CDR3 reads CASSLQGDSYGYTF. As DNA, the CDR3 is TGTGCCAGCAGCTTACAGGGGGATAGCTATGGCTACACCTTC. The whole variable domain, filled in from reference TRBV7-9 and TRBJ1-2, reads DTGVSQNPRHKITKRGQNVTFRCDPISEHNRLYWYRQTLGQGPEFLTYFQNEAQLEKSRLLSDRFSAERPKGSFSTLEIQRTEQGDSAMYLCASSLQGDSYGYTFGSGTRLTVV.

CDR3 residues: CASSPMLGVSGANVLTF. The DNA for the CDR3 is TGCGCCAGCAGCCCGATGCTCGGGGTCTCTGGGGCCAACGTCCTGACTTTC. V usage is TRBV5-1 and J usage is TRBJ2-6, with D possibly matching TRBD2 (5 bases). V lost 4 bases and J lost 0, with 14 bases in between. This CDR3 comprises 17 residues. Germline V gene data show CDR1 as SGHRS and CDR2 as YFSETQ.

The chain couples TRBV7-6 to TRBJ2-3; TRBD2 aligns across 11 bases. Looked up from germline, CDR1 is SGHVS and CDR2 is FNYEAQ. V trimming: 4 bases; J trimming: 3 bases; junction bases outside the gene matches: 9. The CDR3 covers 17 residues. For the CDR3, the DNA is TGTGCCAGCAGCTACCCCACGCTAGCGGGGGGAACAGATACGCAGTATTTT. As protein: CASSYPTLAGGTDTQYF. Full variable domain (rest looked up from reference TRBV7-6 and TRBJ2-3): GAGVSQSPRYKVTKRGQDVALRCDPISGHVSLYWYRQALGQGPEFLTYFNYEAQQDKSGLPNDRFSAERPEGSISTLTIQRTEQRDSAMYRCASSYPTLAGGTDTQYFGPGTRLTVL.

The chain is built from TRBV6-5 and TRBJ2-5; 14 bases line up with TRBD2. J was trimmed by 0 bases and V by 0 bases; bases with no gene match: 3. Germline CDR1 reads MNHEY; CDR2 reads SVGAGI. The CDR3 is made up of 18 amino acids. CDR3 residues: CASSYSPGLAGDQETQYF. CDR3 bases: TGTGCCAGCAGTTACTCTCCGGGACTAGCGGGGGACCAAGAGACCCAGTACTTC.

This clonotype has ten or more counts. The V gene is TRBV7-2, the J gene TRBJ2-3; tentatively, D is TRBD2 (6 bases). V lost 4 bases and J lost 4, with 15 bases in between. This CDR3 has 15 residues. Germline CDR1 SGHTA, CDR2 FQGNSA. CDR3 loop: CASSYRTTEADTQYF. DNA for the CDR3: TGTGCCAGCAGCTATCGGACTACGGAGGCAGATACGCAGTATTTT.